These 21 T cell receptor beta chains came from one sample sequenced in a study of beta chain features in type 1 diabetes. Isolated RNA was reverse transcribed in full, so expressed TCRB transcripts were sequenced. TCRdb keeps only in-frame clones here, not all; method: immunoSEQ multiplex PCR. Among 52,000 or so clones, around 53% were seen once, and the ten largest hold 2.6%. General study results and limits: Across all four CD4+ subsets, people with type 1 diabetes showed modestly shorter TCRB CDR3s.

No antigen has been identified for these receptors. The specimen sequenced was Tregs from blood. The receptor set was obtained from a middle-aged woman with type 1 diabetes.

V is TRBV20-1 and J is TRBJ2-1, with a weak D call TRBD2 (5 bases). The V end lost 3 bases, the J end lost 9 bases, and 6 bases lay between the germline ends. Germline V gene lookup returns CDR1 DFQATT and CDR2 SNEGSKA (reference sequence). The CDR3 is 10 residues long. Here the CDR3 DNA reads TGCAGTGCTAGTCGGGGTGAGCAGTTCTTC. This translates into CSASRGEQFF.

This chain joins TRBV4-2 and TRBJ2-3; TRBD2 agrees at 12 bases. This CDR3 spans 16 amino acids. V shed 0 bases, J shed 5 bases, and the junction held 3 bases outside the gene matches. Germline loops: CDR1 LGHNA, CDR2 YNFKEQ. The CDR3: CASSQELAGGRDTQYF. CDR3 nucleotides: TGTGCCAGCAGCCAAGAGCTAGCGGGGGGGAGAGATACGCAGTATTTT.

By sample share, this clone is medium-sized (0.01 to 0.1%). Compared with germline, one end of the junction differs, possibly owing to a read error. This chain links TRBV7-9 with TRBJ2-1; 8 bases align to TRBD2. The CDR3 has 14 residues. Per germline, CDR1 SEHNR and CDR2 FQNEAQ (reference sequence). CDR3 residues: CATSPSGRGNEQFF. The CDR3 DNA reads TGTGCCACCAGCCCCTCCGGGAGGGGGAATGAGCAGTTCTTC.

This clone has more than one count but fewer than ten. The V gene is TRBV7-9, the J gene TRBJ1-1; perhaps TRBD1 as D (5 bases). V lost 5 bases and J 1 base, leaving 17 bases between the germline ends. The CDR3 is made up of 16 amino acids. The germline V gene encodes CDR1 SEHNR and CDR2 FQNEAQ (reference sequence). The CDR3 loop is CASSPETAGWNTEAFF. The DNA of the CDR3 is TGTGCCAGCAGCCCCGAGACCGCAGGGTGGAACACTGAAGCTTTCTTT.

This clone was detected once. V is TRBV30 and J is TRBJ2-3; 9 bases are shared with TRBD2. CDR3 length equals 12 residues. Germline values: CDR1 GTSNPN, CDR2 SVGIG (reference sequence). The V segment lost 8 bases and the J segment 6 bases; nucleotides outside the gene matches: 6. The DNA for the CDR3 is TGTGCCGGTAGCGGGAGTGGCGATACGCAGTATTTT. This encodes CAGSGSGDTQYF.

CDR3 region: CSVTRDSSSYEQYF. The CDR3, as DNA: TGCAGCGTGACCCGGGACAGCAGTTCCTACGAGCAGTACTTC. The V gene is TRBV29-1, the J gene TRBJ2-7; 7 positions match TRBD1. Looked up from germline, CDR1 is SQVTM and CDR2 is ANQGSEA. Unmatched junction bases numbered 9, after V lost 6 bases and J lost 1 base. The CDR3 consists of 14 residues.

This sequence joins TRBV5-1 and TRBJ1-5; no definite D call. Germline CDR1 SGHRS, CDR2 YFSETQ. Deletions cut 2 bases from V and 2 bases from J, with 5 bases between. The CDR3 has 13 amino acids. The CDR3 sequence: CASSFRGNQPQHF. DNA for the CDR3: TGCGCCAGCAGCTTTCGAGGCAATCAGCCCCAGCATTTT.

V and J are TRBV6-6 and TRBJ2-5, with D perhaps matching TRBD1 (5 bases). The ends were cut back, 2 bases at V and 2 bases at J, with 9 bases in the middle. The CDR3 loop spans 14 amino acids. Germline V CDR1 and CDR2: MNHNY, SVGAGI (reference sequence). The CDR3 nucleotides are TGTGCCAGCAGTTACCCGACAGCACAAGAGACCCAGTACTTC. Translation: CASSYPTAQETQYF.

This clone was found many times. The chain carries TRBV7-8 and TRBJ2-2; perhaps TRBD2 as D (5 bases). CDR1 and CDR2 (germline): SGHVS, FQNEAQ. V was shortened by 1 base and J by 4 bases, with 16 bases between the two germline ends. The CDR3 is 17 residues long. CDR3 protein: CASSLEGRAVGTGELFF. For the CDR3, the DNA is TGTGCCAGCAGCTTAGAAGGGCGGGCGGTCGGCACCGGGGAGCTGTTTTTT.

This clone was counted only a few times. A much larger clone differs by one base, so this may be a read error. This chain links TRBV4-2 with TRBJ1-2; the D gene is possibly TRBD1 (5 bases). CDR3 length equals 13 residues. V was trimmed by 1 base and J by 7 bases, leaving 10 bases between them. Germline V gene lookup returns CDR1 LGHNA and CDR2 YNFKEQ. The CDR3 loop is CASSQAQGGGYTF. CDR3 bases: TGTGCCAGCAGCCAAGCTCAGGGAGGTGGCTACACCTTC.

The rearrangement links TRBV28 to TRBJ2-5, with TRBD1 matching over 8 bases. The CDR3 extends over 13 amino acids. Germline V gives CDR1 MDHEN, CDR2 SYDVKM. V was pared by 10 bases and J by 5 bases, with 9 bases of the junction left unmatched. This CDR3 reads CATRFRGRETQYF. Here the CDR3 DNA reads TGTGCCACACGTTTCAGGGGGCGCGAGACCCAGTACTTC.

This clone has only a few counts. The V gene is TRBV19, the J gene TRBJ1-1; D remains unclear. The germline V and J ends were trimmed by 5 bases and 0 bases, with 7 bases remaining between them. CDR3 length: 13 amino acids. Germline CDR1 LNHDA, CDR2 SQIVND (reference sequence). CDR3 DNA sequence: TGTGCCAGTAGTCCCTCCTTGAACACTGAAGCTTTCTTT. Residues: CASSPSLNTEAFF.

The table lists this clone with a count of one. V usage is TRBV18 and J usage is TRBJ2-2, with D maybe TRBD1 (5 bases). The length of the CDR3 is 14 residues. V dropped 3 bases and J dropped 5 bases, with 10 bases sitting between them. Germline loops: CDR1 KGHSH, CDR2 LQKENI. This CDR3 reads CASSPNQGTGELFF. The CDR3 nucleotides are TGTGCCAGCTCACCCAACCAGGGAACCGGGGAGCTGTTTTTT.

The V and J genes are TRBV6-5 and TRBJ2-7; D is ambiguous. V was shortened by 4 bases and J by 4 bases, with 14 bases between the two germline ends. The CDR3 sequence is 14 residues long. In germline, CDR1 is MNHEY, CDR2 SVGAGI. The CDR3, as DNA: TGTGCCAGCAGTTTAACGCGCGTCCAATACGAGCAGTACTTC. It translates to CASSLTRVQYEQYF.

The CDR3, as DNA: TGCAGCGTTGAAGGGGTACTAGCGGGTGAGCAGTACTTC. This codes for CSVEGVLAGEQYF. The chain recombines TRBV29-1 with TRBJ2-5; 9 bases agree with TRBD2. The CDR3 spans 13 residues. CDR1 is SQVTM, CDR2 ANQGSEA, per germline. The J segment lost 11 bases and the V segment lost 1 base, leaving 8 bases of the junction unmatched.

The CDR3 DNA follows: TGTGCCTGGACTTCCGGGACTAGCGGGAGAGAGACCCAGTACTTC. Its protein product is CAWTSGTSGRETQYF. The V and J genes are TRBV30 and TRBJ2-5; 14 bases map to TRBD2. The CDR3 runs 15 residues. The germline CDR1 and CDR2 sequences are GTSNPN and SVGIG (reference sequence). The V segment lost 4 bases and the J segment 4 bases; nucleotides outside the gene matches: 5.

The CDR3 here is CASSPGQGFQQPQHF. CDR3 bases: TGTGCCAGCTCCCCGGGACAGGGGTTCCAACAGCCCCAGCATTTT. The V call is TRBV18, the J call TRBJ1-5; the match to TRBD1 covers 10 bases. The J segment lost 7 bases and the V segment lost 6 bases, leaving 9 bases of the junction unmatched. From germline, CDR1 is KGHSH and CDR2 LQKENI. This CDR3 has 15 residues.

V usage is TRBV5-4 and J usage is TRBJ2-6; D is unresolved. V shed 2 bases and J shed 0 bases, with 9 bases lying between them. CDR1 is SGHNT, CDR2 YYREEE, per germline (reference sequence). The CDR3 has 16 residues. CDR3 protein: CASSFKLISGANVLTF. The CDR3, as DNA: TGTGCCAGCAGCTTCAAGCTGATCTCTGGGGCCAACGTCCTGACTTTC.

This chain uses TRBV7-2 with TRBJ1-4; 7 bases are a match to TRBD1. Trimming took 4 bases from V and 5 from J; bases not matched to a gene: 4. The CDR3 contains 14 residues. Germline assignment: CDR1 SGHTA and CDR2 FQGNSA. The CDR3 protein is CASSSDRWNEKLFF. The CDR3 DNA is TGTGCCAGCAGCTCGGACAGGTGGAATGAAAAACTGTTTTTT.

V gene TRBV4-2 combines with J gene TRBJ2-7, with TRBD2 identical over 12 bases. J lost 4 bases, V lost 4 bases, and 8 bases had no gene match. This CDR3 region has 16 residues. Germline lookup yields CDR1 LGHNA and CDR2 YNFKEQ. CDR3 in DNA: TGTGCCAGCAGCCTCTCCGGGACTAGCGGGCCTTACGAGCAGTACTTC. It translates to CASSLSGTSGPYEQYF.

The chain links TRBV11-2 to TRBJ2-4, with a possible D match to TRBD2 (5 bases). CDR1 is SGHAT, CDR2 FQNNGV, per germline. The CDR3 totals 17 residues. With 0 bases removed from V and 5 bases from J, the gap between germline ends came to 17 bases. The CDR3 coding sequence is TGTGCCAGCAGCTTAGAAAACTCCCGAGGGTCCCAAAACATTCAGTACTTC. Translating gives CASSLENSRGSQNIQYF.